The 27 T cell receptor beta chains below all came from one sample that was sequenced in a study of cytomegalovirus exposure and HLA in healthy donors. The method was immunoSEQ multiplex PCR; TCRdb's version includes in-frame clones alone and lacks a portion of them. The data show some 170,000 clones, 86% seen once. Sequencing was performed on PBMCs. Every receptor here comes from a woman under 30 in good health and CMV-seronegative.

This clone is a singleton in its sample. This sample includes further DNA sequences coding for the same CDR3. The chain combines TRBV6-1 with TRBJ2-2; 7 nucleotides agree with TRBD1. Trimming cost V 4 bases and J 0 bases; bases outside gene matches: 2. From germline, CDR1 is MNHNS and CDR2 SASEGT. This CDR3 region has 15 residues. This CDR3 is CASSGGTANTGELFF. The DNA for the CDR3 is TGTGCCAGCAGTGGGGGGACAGCGAACACCGGGGAGCTGTTTTTT.

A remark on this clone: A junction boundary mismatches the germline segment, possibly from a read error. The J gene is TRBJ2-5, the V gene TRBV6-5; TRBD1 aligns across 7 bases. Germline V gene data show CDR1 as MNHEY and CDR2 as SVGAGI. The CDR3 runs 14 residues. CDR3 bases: TGTGCCAGCAGTAACTCTGACAGGGTAGAGACCCAGTACTTC. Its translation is CASSNSDRVETQYF.

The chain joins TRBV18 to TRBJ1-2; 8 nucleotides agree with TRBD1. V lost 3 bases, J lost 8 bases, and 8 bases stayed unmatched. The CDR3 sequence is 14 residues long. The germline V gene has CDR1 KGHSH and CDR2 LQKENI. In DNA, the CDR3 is TGTGCCAGCTCACCTACATACAGGGGGAAGGGCTACACCTTC. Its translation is CASSPTYRGKGYTF.

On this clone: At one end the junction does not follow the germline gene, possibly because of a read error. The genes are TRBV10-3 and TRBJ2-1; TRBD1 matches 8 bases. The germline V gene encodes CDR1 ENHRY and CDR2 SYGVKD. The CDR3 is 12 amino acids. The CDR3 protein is CAISFDRGSRLF. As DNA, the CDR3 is TGTGCCATCAGCTTCGACAGGGGCTCTCGTCTCTTC.

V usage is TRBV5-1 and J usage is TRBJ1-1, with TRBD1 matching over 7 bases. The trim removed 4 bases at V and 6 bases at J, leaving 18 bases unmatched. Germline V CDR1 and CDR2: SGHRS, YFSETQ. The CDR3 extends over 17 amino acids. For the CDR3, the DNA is TGCGCCAGCAGCGACGACATAAACAGGGGAAGTGGAGCTGAAGCTTTCTTT. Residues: CASSDDINRGSGAEAFF.

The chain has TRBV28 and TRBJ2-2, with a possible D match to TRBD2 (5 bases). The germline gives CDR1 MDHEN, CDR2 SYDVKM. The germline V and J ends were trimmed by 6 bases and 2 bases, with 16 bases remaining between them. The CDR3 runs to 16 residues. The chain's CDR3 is CASRPEIAINTGELFF. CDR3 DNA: TGTGCCAGCAGGCCCGAGATAGCGATTAACACCGGGGAGCTGTTTTTT.

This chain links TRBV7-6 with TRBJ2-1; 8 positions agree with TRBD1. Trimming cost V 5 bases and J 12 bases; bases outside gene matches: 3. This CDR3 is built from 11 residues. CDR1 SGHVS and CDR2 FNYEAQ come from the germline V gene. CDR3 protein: CASSIGTGQFF. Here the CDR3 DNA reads TGTGCCAGCAGCATCGGGACAGGGCAGTTCTTC.

The CDR3 sequence: CASGLVTGDGTEAFF. For the CDR3, the DNA is TGTGCTAGTGGTTTGGTAACGGGGGACGGGACTGAAGCTTTCTTT. This chain connects TRBV12-5 to TRBJ1-1; a weak D match, TRBD1 (5 bases). The CDR3 covers 15 residues. Germline loops: CDR1 LGHNT, CDR2 FRNRAP. Trimming pared 0 bases from V and 5 bases from J, leaving 13 bases between.

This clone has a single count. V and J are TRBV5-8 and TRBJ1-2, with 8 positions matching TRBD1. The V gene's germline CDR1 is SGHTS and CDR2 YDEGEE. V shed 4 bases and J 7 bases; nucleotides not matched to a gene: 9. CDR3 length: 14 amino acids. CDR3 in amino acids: CASSRTGSLSGYTF. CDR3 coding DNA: TGTGCCAGCAGCCGGACAGGGTCCCTCTCTGGCTACACCTTC. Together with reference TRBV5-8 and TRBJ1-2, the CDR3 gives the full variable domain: EAGVTQSPTHLIKTRGQQATLRCSPISGHTSVYWYQQALGLGLQFLLWYDEGEERNRGNFPPRFSGRQFPNYSSELNVNALELEDSALYLCASSRTGSLSGYTFGSGTRLTVV.

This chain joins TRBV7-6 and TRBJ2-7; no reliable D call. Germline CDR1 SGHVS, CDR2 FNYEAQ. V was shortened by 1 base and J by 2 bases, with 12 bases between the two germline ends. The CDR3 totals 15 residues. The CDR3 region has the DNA TGTGCCAGCAGCTTAGGCGTTAGTCGAGCCTACGAGCAGTACTTC. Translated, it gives CASSLGVSRAYEQYF. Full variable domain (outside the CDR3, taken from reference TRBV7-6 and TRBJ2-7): GAGVSQSPRYKVTKRGQDVALRCDPISGHVSLYWYRQALGQGPEFLTYFNYEAQQDKSGLPNDRFSAERPEGSISTLTIQRTEQRDSAMYRCASSLGVSRAYEQYFGPGTRLTVT.

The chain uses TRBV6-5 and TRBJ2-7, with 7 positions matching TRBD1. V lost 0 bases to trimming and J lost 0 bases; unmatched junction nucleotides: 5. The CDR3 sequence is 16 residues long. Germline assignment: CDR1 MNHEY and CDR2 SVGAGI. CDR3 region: CASSYSGTASSYEQYF. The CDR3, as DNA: TGTGCCAGCAGTTACTCGGGGACAGCCAGCTCCTACGAGCAGTACTTC.

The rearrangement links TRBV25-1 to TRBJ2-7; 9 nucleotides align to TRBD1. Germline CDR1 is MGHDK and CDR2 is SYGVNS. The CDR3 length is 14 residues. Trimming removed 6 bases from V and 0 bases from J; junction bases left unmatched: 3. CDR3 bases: TGTGCCAGCAGGGAGACAGGGGGCTCCTACGAGCAGTACTTC. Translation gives CASRETGGSYEQYF.

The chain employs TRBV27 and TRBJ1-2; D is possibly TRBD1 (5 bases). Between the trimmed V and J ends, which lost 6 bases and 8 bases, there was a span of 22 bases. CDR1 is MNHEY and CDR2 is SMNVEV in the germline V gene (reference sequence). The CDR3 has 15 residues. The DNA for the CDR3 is TGTGCCAGCAGATCCCATTTCGTGGGGCTAGGCGGCTACACCTTC. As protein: CASRSHFVGLGGYTF.

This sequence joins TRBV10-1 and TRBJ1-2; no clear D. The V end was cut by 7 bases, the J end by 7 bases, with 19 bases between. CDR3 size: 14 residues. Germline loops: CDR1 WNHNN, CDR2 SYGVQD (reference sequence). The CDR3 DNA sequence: TGCGCCAGCACTATGAGGGCCTATCGGTTTGGCTACACCTTC. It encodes CASTMRAYRFGYTF.

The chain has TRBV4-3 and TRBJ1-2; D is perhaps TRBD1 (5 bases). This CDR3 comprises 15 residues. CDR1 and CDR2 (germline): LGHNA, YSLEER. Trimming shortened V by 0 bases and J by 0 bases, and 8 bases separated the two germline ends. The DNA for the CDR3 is TGCGCCAGCAGCCAAGAACAGGCAGCTAACTATGGCTACACCTTC. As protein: CASSQEQAANYGYTF.

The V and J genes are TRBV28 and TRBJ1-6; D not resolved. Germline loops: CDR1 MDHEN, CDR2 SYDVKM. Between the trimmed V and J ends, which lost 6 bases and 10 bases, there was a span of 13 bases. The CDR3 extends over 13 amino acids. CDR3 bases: TGTGCCAGCAGAGGAGGGAGATTATCACCCCTCCACTTT. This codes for CASRGGRLSPLHF.

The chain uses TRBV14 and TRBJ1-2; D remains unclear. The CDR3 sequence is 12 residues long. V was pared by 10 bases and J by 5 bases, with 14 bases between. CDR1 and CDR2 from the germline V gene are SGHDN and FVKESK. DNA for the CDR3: TGTGCCACCACCACCTGGGCTTATGGCTACACCTTC. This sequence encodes CATTTWAYGYTF.

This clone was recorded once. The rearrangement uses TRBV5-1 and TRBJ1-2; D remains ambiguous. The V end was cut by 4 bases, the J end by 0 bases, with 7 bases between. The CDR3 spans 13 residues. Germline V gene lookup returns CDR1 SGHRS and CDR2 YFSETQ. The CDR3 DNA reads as TGCGCCAGCAGCATAACAGCTAACTATGGCTACACCTTC. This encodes CASSITANYGYTF.

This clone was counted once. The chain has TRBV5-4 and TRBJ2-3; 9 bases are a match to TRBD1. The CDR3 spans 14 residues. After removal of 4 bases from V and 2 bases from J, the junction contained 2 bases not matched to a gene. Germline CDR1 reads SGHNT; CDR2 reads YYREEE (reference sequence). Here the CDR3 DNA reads TGTGCCAGCAGCCCACAGGGGGCCACAGATACGCAGTATTTT. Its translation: CASSPQGATDTQYF. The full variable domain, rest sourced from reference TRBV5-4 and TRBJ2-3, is ETGVTQSPTHLIKTRGQQVTLRCSSQSGHNTVSWYQQALGQGPQFIFQYYREEENGRGNFPPRFSGLQFPNYSSELNVNALELDDSALYLCASSPQGATDTQYFGPGTRLTVL.

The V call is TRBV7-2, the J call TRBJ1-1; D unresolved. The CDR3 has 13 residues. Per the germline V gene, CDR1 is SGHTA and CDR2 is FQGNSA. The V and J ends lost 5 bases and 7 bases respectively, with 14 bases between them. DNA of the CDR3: TGTGCCAGCAGCCCCTTCGTCGCGGTTGAAGCTTTCTTT. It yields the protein CASSPFVAVEAFF.

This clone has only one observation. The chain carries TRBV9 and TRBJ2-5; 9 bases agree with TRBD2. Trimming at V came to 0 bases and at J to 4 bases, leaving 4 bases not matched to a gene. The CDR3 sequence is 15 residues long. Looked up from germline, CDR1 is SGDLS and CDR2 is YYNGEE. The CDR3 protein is CASSVEGGRGETQYF. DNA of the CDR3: TGTGCCAGCAGCGTAGAAGGCGGGAGGGGAGAGACCCAGTACTTC.

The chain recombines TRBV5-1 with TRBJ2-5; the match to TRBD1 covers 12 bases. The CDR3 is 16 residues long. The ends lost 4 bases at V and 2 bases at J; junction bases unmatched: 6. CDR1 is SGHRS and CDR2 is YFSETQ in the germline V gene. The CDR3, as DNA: TGCGCCAGCAGCGGGTGGGACAGGGGGCCTCAAGAGACCCAGTACTTC. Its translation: CASSGWDRGPQETQYF.

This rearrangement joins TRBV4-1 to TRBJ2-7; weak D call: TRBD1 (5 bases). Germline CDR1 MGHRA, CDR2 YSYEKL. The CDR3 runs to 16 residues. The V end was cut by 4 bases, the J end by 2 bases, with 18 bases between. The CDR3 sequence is CASSPSQGSRPYEQYF. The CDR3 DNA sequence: TGCGCCAGCAGCCCTTCCCAGGGAAGCCGTCCCTACGAGCAGTACTTC.

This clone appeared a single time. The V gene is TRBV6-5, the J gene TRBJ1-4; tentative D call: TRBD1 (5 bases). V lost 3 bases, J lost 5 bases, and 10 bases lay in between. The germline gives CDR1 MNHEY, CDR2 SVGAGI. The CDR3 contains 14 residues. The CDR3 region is CASSYDSGNEKLFF. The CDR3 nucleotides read TGTGCCAGCAGTTATGATTCAGGGAATGAAAAACTGTTTTTT.

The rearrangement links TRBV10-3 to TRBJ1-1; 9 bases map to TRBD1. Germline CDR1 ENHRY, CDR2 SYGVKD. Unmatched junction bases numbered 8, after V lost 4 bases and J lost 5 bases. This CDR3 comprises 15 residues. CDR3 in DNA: TGTGCCATCAGTGGGGCTAACAGGGGGCGGACTGAAGCTTTCTTT. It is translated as CAISGANRGRTEAFF.

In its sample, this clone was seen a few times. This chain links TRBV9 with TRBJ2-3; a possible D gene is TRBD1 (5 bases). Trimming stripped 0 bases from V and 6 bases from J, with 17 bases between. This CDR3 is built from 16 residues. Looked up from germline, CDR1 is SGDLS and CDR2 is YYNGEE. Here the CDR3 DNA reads TGTGCCAGCAGCGTAGGTGTCGGGCAGGGTTTGGATACGCAGTATTTT. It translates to CASSVGVGQGLDTQYF.

CDR3: CASSPDRDVELFF. CDR3 coding DNA: TGTGCCAGCTCACCTGACAGGGATGTGGAGCTGTTTTTT. The rearrangement links TRBV18 to TRBJ2-2; the match to TRBD1 covers 7 bases. The junction had 5 bases not matched to a gene; V was cut back by 3 bases and J by 10 bases. The CDR3 contains 13 residues. Germline values: CDR1 KGHSH, CDR2 LQKENI.